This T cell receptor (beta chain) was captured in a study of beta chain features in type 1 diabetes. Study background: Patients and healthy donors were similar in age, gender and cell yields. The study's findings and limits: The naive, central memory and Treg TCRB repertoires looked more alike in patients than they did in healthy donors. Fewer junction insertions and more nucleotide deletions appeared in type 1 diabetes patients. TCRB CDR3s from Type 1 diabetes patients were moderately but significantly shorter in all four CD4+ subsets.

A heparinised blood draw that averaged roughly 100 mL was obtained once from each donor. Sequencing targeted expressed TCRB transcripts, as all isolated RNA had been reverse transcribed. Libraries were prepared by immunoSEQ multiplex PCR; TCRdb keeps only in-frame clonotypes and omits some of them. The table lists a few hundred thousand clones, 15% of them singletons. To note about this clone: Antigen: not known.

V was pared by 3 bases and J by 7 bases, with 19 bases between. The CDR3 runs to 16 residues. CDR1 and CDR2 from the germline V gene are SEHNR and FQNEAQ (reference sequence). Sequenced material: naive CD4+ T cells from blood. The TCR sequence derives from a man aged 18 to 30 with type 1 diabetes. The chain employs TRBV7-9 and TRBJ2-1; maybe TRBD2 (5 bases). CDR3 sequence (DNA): TGTGCCAGCAGCTTGGACCTACTAGGGATTTCGAATGAGCAGTTCTTC. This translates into CASSLDLLGISNEQFF.